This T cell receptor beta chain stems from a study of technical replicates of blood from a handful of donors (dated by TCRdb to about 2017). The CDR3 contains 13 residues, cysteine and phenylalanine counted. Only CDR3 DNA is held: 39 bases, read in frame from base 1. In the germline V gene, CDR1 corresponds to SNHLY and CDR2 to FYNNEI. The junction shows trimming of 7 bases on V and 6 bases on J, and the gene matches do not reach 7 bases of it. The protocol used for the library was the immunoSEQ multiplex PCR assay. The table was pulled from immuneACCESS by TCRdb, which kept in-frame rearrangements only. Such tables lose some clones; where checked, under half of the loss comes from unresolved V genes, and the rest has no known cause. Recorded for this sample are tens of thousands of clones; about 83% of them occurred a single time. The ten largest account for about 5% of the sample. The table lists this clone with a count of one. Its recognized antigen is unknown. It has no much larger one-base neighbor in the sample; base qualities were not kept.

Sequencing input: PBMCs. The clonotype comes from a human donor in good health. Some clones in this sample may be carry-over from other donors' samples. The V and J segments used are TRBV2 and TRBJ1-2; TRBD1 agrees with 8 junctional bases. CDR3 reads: CASTERTGNGYTF. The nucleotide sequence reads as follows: TGTGCCAGCACCGAAAGGACAGGGAATGGCTACACCTTC.